A single sample is the source of the 32 T cell receptor beta chains below, sequenced in a study of radiotherapy plus CTLA-4 blockade in lung cancer. Measured with immunoSEQ multiplex PCR; TCRdb has only the in-frame clones, and not every one. The sample records approximately 45,000 clones, roughly 65% being singletons. The starting material was peripheral blood, obtained from a patient treated with radiotherapy plus ipilimumab. These receptors all come from a human donor with non-small cell lung cancer who had a partial response to radiotherapy plus ipilimumab.

Only a few counts were recorded for this clone. The chain links TRBV11-3 to TRBJ1-2, with D tentatively TRBD1 (6 bases). With 7 bases removed from V and 8 bases from J, the gap between germline ends came to 14 bases. From germline, CDR1 is SGHNT and CDR2 YENEEA. The CDR3 runs to 12 residues. This CDR3 is CASTTLQGGYTF. CDR3 nucleotides: TGTGCCAGCACCACCCTCCAGGGGGGCTACACCTTC.

The table lists this clone with a few counts. The gene calls are TRBV28 and TRBJ1-2, with D perhaps TRBD1 (5 bases). V was pared by 8 bases and J by 0 bases, with 16 bases between. CDR1 and CDR2 from the germline V gene are MDHEN and SYDVKM. The CDR3 has 15 amino acids. CDR3 in amino acids: CASRFGGDANYGYTF. Here the CDR3 DNA reads TGTGCCAGCCGATTCGGGGGGGACGCTAACTATGGCTACACCTTC.

The chain's CDR3 is CASRGGSSYNEQFF. CDR3 coding DNA: TGTGCCAGCAGAGGAGGGAGCTCCTACAATGAGCAGTTCTTC. V and J are TRBV7-9 and TRBJ2-1; tentative D call: TRBD2 (6 bases). Per germline, CDR1 SEHNR and CDR2 FQNEAQ (reference sequence). The CDR3 has 14 residues. V lost 6 bases and J 0 bases, leaving 9 bases between the germline ends.

J is TRBJ2-7 and V is TRBV9; 9 nucleotides align to TRBD2. This CDR3 region has 14 residues. Germline trimming cut 3 bases from V and 6 bases from J; bases unmatched to any gene: 7. Germline V CDR1 and CDR2: SGDLS, YYNGEE. In DNA form, the CDR3 reads TGTGCCAGCAGCGGACTAGCGGCCGGAGGCGAGCAGTACTTC. This sequence encodes CASSGLAAGGEQYF.

The chain combines TRBV7-9 with TRBJ2-7; TRBD2 is a possible D gene (6 bases). CDR1 and CDR2 from the germline V gene are SEHNR and FQNEAQ (reference sequence). The CDR3 spans 14 residues. The V end was cut by 0 bases, the J end by 1 base, with 7 bases between. In DNA, the CDR3 is TGTGCCAGCAGCTTAGCGGGAGGTTCCTACGAGCAGTACTTC. Translation gives CASSLAGGSYEQYF. The full variable domain, with the rest looked up from reference TRBV7-9 and TRBJ2-7, is DTGVSQNPRHKITKRGQNVTFRCDPISEHNRLYWYRQTLGQGPEFLTYFQNEAQLEKSRLLSDRFSAERPKGSFSTLEIQRTEQGDSAMYLCASSLAGGSYEQYFGPGTRLTVT.

J is TRBJ2-7 and V is TRBV30; no firm D call. From germline, CDR1 is GTSNPN and CDR2 SVGIG (reference sequence). This CDR3 has 11 amino acids. V was trimmed by 5 bases and J by 6 bases, leaving 11 bases between them. This chain's CDR3 is CAWGGVSEQYF. DNA of the CDR3: TGTGCCTGGGGCGGCGTAAGCGAGCAGTACTTC.

The chain uses TRBV9 and TRBJ2-4; 9 bases fit TRBD1. V was pared by 3 bases and J by 0 bases, with 4 bases of the junction left unmatched. Germline-derived CDR1 and CDR2 are SGDLS and YYNGEE. This CDR3 contains 16 residues. In nucleotides, the CDR3 is TGTGCCAGCAGCGCTGGGACAGGGAGAGCCAAAAACATTCAGTACTTC. This encodes CASSAGTGRAKNIQYF.

The V gene is TRBV9, the J gene TRBJ2-5; the D gene is possibly TRBD1 (6 bases). Germline-derived CDR1 and CDR2 are SGDLS and YYNGEE. The CDR3 runs 14 residues. Trimming removed 4 bases from V and 4 bases from J, with 14 bases in between. DNA of the CDR3: TGTGCCAGCAGCCCCACAGGGCTTGGAGAGACCCAGTACTTC. Translation: CASSPTGLGETQYF. Based on the CDR3 plus reference TRBV9 and TRBJ2-5, the full variable domain is DSGVTQTPKHLITATGQRVTLRCSPRSGDLSVYWYQQSLDQGLQFLIQYYNGEERAKGNILERFSAQQFPDLHSELNLSSLELGDSALYFCASSPTGLGETQYFGPGTRLLVL.

This chain's CDR3 is CSTGSGIDEQYF. CDR3 DNA: TGCAGCACCGGGTCGGGGATCGACGAGCAGTACTTC. The rearrangement joins TRBV29-1 to TRBJ2-7, with D perhaps TRBD2 (5 bases). CDR1 is SQVTM, CDR2 ANQGSEA, per germline. The CDR3 loop spans 12 amino acids. Trimming left V 8 bases short and J 5 bases short, with 16 bases between.

The chain links TRBV19 to TRBJ1-4; D is uncertain. The germline gives CDR1 LNHDA, CDR2 SQIVND (reference sequence). The CDR3 sequence is 15 residues long. The V end was cut by 3 bases, the J end by 0 bases, with 8 bases between. CDR3 protein: CASSIRGSTNEKLFF. CDR3 sequence (DNA): TGTGCCAGTAGTATCCGAGGCTCAACTAATGAAAAACTGTTTTTT.

This chain connects TRBV4-3 to TRBJ2-7; tentatively, D is TRBD1 (5 bases). The CDR3 is 12 residues long. Per the germline V gene, CDR1 is LGHNA and CDR2 is YSLEER. Trimming took 1 base from V and 6 from J, leaving 7 bases between them. The CDR3 bases are TGCGCCAGCAGCCAAGTAACAGGCGAGCAGTACTTC. Translation gives CASSQVTGEQYF.

The chain uses TRBV9 and TRBJ1-3; 10 bases align to TRBD1. V trimming: 3 bases; J trimming: 2 bases; junction bases outside the gene matches: 11. The germline gives CDR1 SGDLS, CDR2 YYNGEE. The CDR3 loop spans 18 amino acids. The CDR3 coding sequence is TGTGCCAGCAGCGCACTCCCTCGGACAGGGGGAGCTGGAAACACCATATATTTT. Its translation is CASSALPRTGGAGNTIYF.

J is TRBJ1-5 and V is TRBV7-9, with D unresolved. V was pared by 5 bases and J by 0 bases, with 5 bases between. This CDR3 comprises 13 residues. Germline CDR1 reads SEHNR; CDR2 reads FQNEAQ (reference sequence). CDR3 DNA sequence: TGTGCCAGCAGCGTACTTAGCAATCAGCCCCAGCATTTT. Translating it yields CASSVLSNQPQHF.

The chain links TRBV9 to TRBJ2-3; D possibly corresponds to TRBD1 (6 bases). V was trimmed by 0 bases and J by 2 bases, leaving 10 bases between them. The CDR3 is made up of 15 amino acids. Germline V gene data show CDR1 as SGDLS and CDR2 as YYNGEE. The CDR3 spells CASSVVGHNTDTQYF. The CDR3 DNA sequence: TGTGCCAGCAGCGTAGTGGGACATAACACAGATACGCAGTATTTT.

The V and J genes are TRBV7-8 and TRBJ2-1; TRBD1 matches 10 bases. The germline V gene encodes CDR1 SGHVS and CDR2 FQNEAQ. J gave up 2 bases and V 5 bases, and 0 bases lay outside the gene matches. The CDR3 has 14 amino acids. CDR3 protein: CASSGTGAYNEQFF. CDR3 sequence (DNA): TGTGCCAGCAGCGGGACAGGGGCCTACAATGAGCAGTTCTTC.

J is TRBJ1-5 and V is TRBV30; tentative D call: TRBD1 (6 bases). This CDR3 is 15 amino acids long. V lost 1 base to trimming and J lost 3 bases, with 13 bases between them. The germline V gene has CDR1 GTSNPN and CDR2 SVGIG (reference sequence). Here the CDR3 DNA reads TGTGCCTGGAGTGGTGGACAGTCGATCAATCAGCCCCAGCATTTT. Amino acid sequence: CAWSGGQSINQPQHF.

In its sample, this clone was seen many times. The chain joins TRBV19 to TRBJ2-7, with 9 bases that match TRBD2. Germline CDR1 and CDR2: LNHDA and SQIVND (reference sequence). V shed 6 bases, J shed 0 bases, and the junction held 12 bases outside the gene matches. This CDR3 region has 17 residues. CDR3 nucleotides: TGTGCCAGTAGCCCGGGGGTAGCGGGAGCGCTCTCCTACGAGCAGTACTTC. This encodes CASSPGVAGALSYEQYF.

This clone was recorded once. The chain links TRBV4-1 to TRBJ1-2; D is possibly TRBD1 (5 bases). The germline gives CDR1 MGHRA, CDR2 YSYEKL. This CDR3 spans 16 amino acids. Between the trimmed V and J ends, which lost 1 base and 6 bases, there was a span of 18 bases. The DNA for the CDR3 is TGCGCCAGCAGCCAAGTGGGAAAAAGCAGGGAAGATGGCTACACCTTC. This codes for CASSQVGKSREDGYTF.

This chain connects TRBV9 to TRBJ1-1; tentatively, D is TRBD1 (5 bases). The CDR3 covers 17 residues. Trimming removed 0 bases at V and 3 bases at J, with 18 bases between. Germline V gene data show CDR1 as SGDLS and CDR2 as YYNGEE. CDR3: CASSVATGGLGDTEAFF. In DNA, the CDR3 is TGTGCCAGCAGCGTAGCTACCGGGGGGTTGGGGGACACTGAAGCTTTCTTT.

The CDR3 region is CASSDARRGDTQYF. The CDR3 nucleotides read TGTGCCAGCAGCGACGCTAGGAGGGGAGATACGCAGTATTTT. This chain joins TRBV11-2 and TRBJ2-3; perhaps TRBD2 as D (6 bases). CDR1 SGHAT and CDR2 FQNNGV come from the germline V gene. This CDR3 is 14 amino acids long. Trimming stripped 5 bases from V and 5 bases from J, with 14 bases between.

This chain joins TRBV29-1 and TRBJ2-3, with 7 bases fitting TRBD2. This CDR3 comprises 15 residues. V lost 3 bases and J lost 2; bases outside the gene matches: 8. Germline lookup yields CDR1 SQVTM and CDR2 ANQGSEA. CDR3 sequence reads: CSVEGGGSYTDTQYF. DNA for the CDR3: TGCAGCGTTGAGGGGGGGGGTTCCTACACAGATACGCAGTATTTT.

This clone was recorded a few times. The chain uses TRBV2 and TRBJ2-2; a possible D gene is TRBD1 (5 bases). There are 18 residues in the CDR3. With 0 bases removed from V and 1 base from J, the gap between germline ends came to 15 bases. CDR1 SNHLY and CDR2 FYNNEI come from the germline V gene. The CDR3 here is CASSEAGEMNLNTGELFF. CDR3 coding DNA: TGTGCCAGCAGTGAAGCAGGGGAAATGAATTTGAACACCGGGGAGCTGTTTTTT.

The chain is built from TRBV7-2 and TRBJ2-7; D is possibly TRBD2 (6 bases). V lost 2 bases to trimming and J lost 3 bases, with 14 bases between them. From germline, CDR1 is SGHTA and CDR2 FQGNSA. The CDR3 length is 15 residues. CDR3 DNA: TGTGCCAGCAGCTTAAGGGACTGGGGCTTCTACGAGCAGTACTTC. Encoded protein: CASSLRDWGFYEQYF. Drawing the rest from reference TRBV7-2 and TRBJ2-7, the complete variable domain is GAGVSQSPSNKVTEKGKDVELRCDPISGHTALYWYRQSLGQGLEFLIYFQGNSAPDKSGLPSDRFSAERTGGSVSTLTIQRTQQEDSAVYLCASSLRDWGFYEQYFGPGTRLTVT.

The chain couples TRBV7-3 to TRBJ2-2, with 10 nucleotides matching TRBD2. The germline V gene encodes CDR1 SGHTA and CDR2 FQGTGA. The V gene end was trimmed by 5 bases and the J gene end by 5 bases; junction bases not matched to a gene: 11. The CDR3 length is 17 residues. The CDR3 protein is CASSPRRTSGATGELFF. CDR3 sequence (DNA): TGTGCCAGCAGCCCCCGGAGGACTAGCGGAGCTACCGGGGAGCTGTTTTTT.

In its sample, this clone is medium-sized. The V call is TRBV6-6, the J call TRBJ2-7; TRBD1 matches 7 bases. CDR3 length equals 13 residues. J gave up 5 bases and V 8 bases, and 9 bases lay outside the gene matches. Germline lookup yields CDR1 MNHNY and CDR2 SVGAGI (reference sequence). CDR3 coding DNA: TGTGCCAGCGGTACGTGGCAGGGGGACGAGCAGTACTTC. The encoded protein is CASGTWQGDEQYF.

V usage is TRBV7-2 and J usage is TRBJ1-5, with D unresolved. Germline CDR1 SGHTA, CDR2 FQGNSA. The V and J ends lost 3 bases and 7 bases respectively, with 10 bases between them. CDR3 length equals 13 residues. CDR3 amino acids: CASSLMSTQPQHF. CDR3 nucleotide sequence: TGTGCCAGCAGCTTGATGAGTACCCAGCCCCAGCATTTT.

The chain joins TRBV20-1 to TRBJ2-1; D possibly corresponds to TRBD2 (7 bases). Trimming took 4 bases from V and 10 from J, leaving 11 bases between them. Looked up from germline, CDR1 is DFQATT and CDR2 is SNEGSKA (reference sequence). The CDR3 sequence is 11 residues long. CDR3 region: CSAKGGGEQFF. For the CDR3, the DNA is TGCAGTGCTAAGGGGGGGGGCGAGCAGTTCTTC.

The chain has TRBV7-9 and TRBJ2-4, with TRBD1 identical over 7 bases. The CDR3 runs 14 residues. Germline CDR1 and CDR2: SEHNR and FQNEAQ (reference sequence). V dropped 5 bases and J dropped 4; count of bases not matched to a gene: 5. In DNA, the CDR3 is TGTGCCAGCAGCCTTGGGACAGTTAAAAACATTCAGTACTTC. Translated: CASSLGTVKNIQYF.

This sequence joins TRBV19 and TRBJ1-5, with 7 bases aligning to TRBD1. The CDR3 is 16 residues long. CDR1 and CDR2 from the germline V gene are LNHDA and SQIVND (reference sequence). V lost 4 bases and J lost 7; bases outside the gene matches: 13. The CDR3 spells CASSTDREVLGQPQHF. The CDR3 region has the DNA TGTGCCAGTAGTACCGACAGGGAGGTCCTAGGGCAGCCCCAGCATTTT. Together with reference TRBV19 and TRBJ1-5, the CDR3 gives the full variable domain: DGGITQSPKYLFRKEGQNVTLSCEQNLNHDAMYWYRQDPGQGLRLIYYSQIVNDFQKGDIAEGYSVSREKKESFPLTVTSAQKNPTAFYLCASSTDREVLGQPQHFGDGTRLSIL.

With regard to this clone: Other DNA sequences within the sample encode an identical CDR3. The gene calls are TRBV7-2 and TRBJ1-6; TRBD1 aligns across 7 bases. Germline V gene data show CDR1 as SGHTA and CDR2 as FQGNSA. The junction had 8 bases not matched to a gene; V was cut back by 0 bases and J by 9 bases. The CDR3 covers 16 residues. The chain's CDR3 is CASSLAPTGRGSPLHF. In DNA, the CDR3 is TGTGCCAGCAGCTTAGCCCCGACAGGGAGAGGTTCACCCCTCCACTTT.

This clone was observed a few times. The chain couples TRBV4-2 to TRBJ2-7; TRBD1 aligns across 8 bases. The CDR3 extends over 14 amino acids. Germline CDR1 LGHNA, CDR2 YNFKEQ. V trimming: 8 bases; J trimming: 2 bases; junction bases outside the gene matches: 8. The CDR3 sequence: CASVATGVTYEQYF. The DNA for the CDR3 is TGTGCCAGCGTGGCGACAGGGGTTACCTACGAGCAGTACTTC.

In DNA, the CDR3 is TGTGCCAGCAGCTCCCCCCCTACCGGGGAGCTGTTTTTT. Encoded protein: CASSSPPTGELFF. The chain is built from TRBV11-3 and TRBJ2-2; D call uncertain. The V end lost 4 bases, the J end lost 5 bases, and 8 bases lay between the germline ends. This CDR3 has 13 residues. Germline V gene sequence: CDR1 SGHNT, CDR2 YENEEA.